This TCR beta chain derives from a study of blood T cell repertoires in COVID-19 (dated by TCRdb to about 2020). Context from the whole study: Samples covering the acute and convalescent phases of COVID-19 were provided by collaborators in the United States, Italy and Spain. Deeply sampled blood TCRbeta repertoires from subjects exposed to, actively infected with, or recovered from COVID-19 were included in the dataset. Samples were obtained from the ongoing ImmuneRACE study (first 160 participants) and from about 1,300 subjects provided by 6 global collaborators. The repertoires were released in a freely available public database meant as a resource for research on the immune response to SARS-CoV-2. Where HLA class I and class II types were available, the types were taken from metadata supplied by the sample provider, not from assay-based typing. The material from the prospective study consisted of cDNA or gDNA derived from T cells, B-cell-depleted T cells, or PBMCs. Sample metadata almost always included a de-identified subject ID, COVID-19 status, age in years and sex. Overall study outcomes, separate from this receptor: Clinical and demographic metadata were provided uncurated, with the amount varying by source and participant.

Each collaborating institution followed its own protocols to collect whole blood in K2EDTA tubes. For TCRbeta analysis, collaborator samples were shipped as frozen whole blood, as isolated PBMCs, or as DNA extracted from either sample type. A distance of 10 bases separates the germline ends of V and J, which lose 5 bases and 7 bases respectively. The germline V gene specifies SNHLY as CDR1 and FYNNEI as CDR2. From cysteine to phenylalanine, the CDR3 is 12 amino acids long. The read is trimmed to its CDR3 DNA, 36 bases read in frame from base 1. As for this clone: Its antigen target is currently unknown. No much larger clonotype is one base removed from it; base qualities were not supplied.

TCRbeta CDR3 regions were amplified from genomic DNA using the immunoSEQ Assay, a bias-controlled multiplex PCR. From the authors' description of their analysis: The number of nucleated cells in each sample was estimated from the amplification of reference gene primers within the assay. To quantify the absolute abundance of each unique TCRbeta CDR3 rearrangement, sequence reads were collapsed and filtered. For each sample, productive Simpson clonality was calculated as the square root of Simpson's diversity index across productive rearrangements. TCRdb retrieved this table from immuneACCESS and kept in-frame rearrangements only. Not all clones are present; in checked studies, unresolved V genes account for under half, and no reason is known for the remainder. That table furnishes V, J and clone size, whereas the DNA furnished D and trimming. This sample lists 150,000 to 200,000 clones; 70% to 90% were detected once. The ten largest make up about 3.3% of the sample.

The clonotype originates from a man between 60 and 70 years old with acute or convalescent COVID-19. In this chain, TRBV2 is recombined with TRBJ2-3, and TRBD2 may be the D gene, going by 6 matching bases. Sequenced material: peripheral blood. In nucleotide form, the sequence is TGTGCCAGCAGTCGGGACTCTAATACGCAGTATTTT. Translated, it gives CASSRDSNTQYF.